Shown below are 13 T cell receptor beta chains from a single sample sequenced in a study of shared clonotypes between healthy human individuals (dated by TCRdb to about 2020). The library was built by means of the immunoSEQ multiplex PCR assay. TCRdb mirrors the immuneACCESS table, restricted to in-frame sequences. Some clones are absent from its copies; in checked studies, under half trace to an unresolved V gene, and the reason for the others is unknown. The sample profile shows over a million clones; less than 99% of them were found once. Of the sample, approximately 0.4% falls within the top ten clones. Sequencing was performed on naive CD4+ T cells sorted from blood. Reading the label with the study, this specimen's cell subset or site is: CD45RA+ positively selected. The receptors here all came from a man aged 25 to 45 in good health.

The chain is built from TRBV18 and TRBJ2-3; TRBD1 matches 9 bases. The CDR3 is 16 residues long. Germline trimming cut 5 bases from V and 6 bases from J; bases unmatched to any gene: 12. Looked up from germline, CDR1 is KGHSH and CDR2 is LQKENI. This CDR3 reads CASSNQQGAFIDTQYF. CDR3 coding DNA: TGTGCCAGCTCAAACCAACAGGGGGCTTTCATTGATACGCAGTATTTT.

This chain links TRBV7-2 with TRBJ2-2; no firm D call. Trimming shortened V by 4 bases and J by 4 bases, and 10 bases separated the two germline ends. The CDR3 loop spans 14 amino acids. The V gene's germline CDR1 is SGHTA and CDR2 FQGNSA. The DNA of the CDR3 is TGTGCCAGCAGCTCTCTCTGGGGCACCGGGGAGCTGTTTTTT. Its translation is CASSSLWGTGELFF.

The rearrangement uses TRBV6-6 and TRBJ2-7, with 9 bases lining up with TRBD1. The length of the CDR3 is 12 residues. Germline CDR1 reads MNHNY; CDR2 reads SVGAGI (reference sequence). V shed 6 bases, J shed 3 bases, and the junction held 0 bases outside the gene matches. CDR3 sequence (DNA): TGTGCCAGCAGGACAGGGGGCTACGAGCAGTACTTC. Translated, it gives CASRTGGYEQYF.

The rearrangement links TRBV4-3 to TRBJ1-1, with D possibly being TRBD1 (5 bases). V lost 0 bases and J lost 6, with 14 bases in between. Germline assignment: CDR1 LGHNA and CDR2 YSLEER. The CDR3 spans 15 residues. The CDR3 region has the DNA TGCGCCAGCAGCCAAGAGGGGAGGGGTAGCGCTGAAGCTTTCTTT. Translating gives CASSQEGRGSAEAFF.

The chain uses TRBV6-6 and TRBJ2-7; D remains unclear. V was clipped by 8 bases and J by 6 bases, with 14 bases between them. This CDR3 has 12 residues. Germline V gene lookup returns CDR1 MNHNY and CDR2 SVGAGI (reference sequence). CDR3 region: CASGPSLFEQYF. DNA of the CDR3: TGTGCCAGCGGTCCGAGCCTGTTCGAGCAGTACTTC.

The V call is TRBV13, the J call TRBJ1-3; D unclear. Per germline, CDR1 PRHDT and CDR2 FYEKMQ (reference sequence). The CDR3 has 16 amino acids. With 5 bases removed from V and 3 bases from J, the gap between germline ends came to 17 bases. CDR3 nucleotide sequence: TGTGCCAGCAGCAGTAGAGTACAGCGGTATGGAAACACCATATATTTT. Translated: CASSSRVQRYGNTIYF. Full variable domain (rest looked up from reference TRBV13 and TRBJ1-3): AAGVIQSPRHLIKEKRETATLKCYPIPRHDTVYWYQQGPGQDPQFLISFYEKMQSDKGSIPDRFSAQQFSDYHSELNMSSLELGDSALYFCASSSRVQRYGNTIYFGEGSWLTVV.

The V call is TRBV7-8, the J call TRBJ2-2; 8 nucleotides align to TRBD1. Germline CDR1 is SGHVS and CDR2 is FQNEAQ. The CDR3 has 16 amino acids. V was clipped by 1 base and J by 11 bases; unmatched bases: 12. CDR3 loop: CASSLVGGQGLIELFF. The DNA of the CDR3 is TGTGCCAGCAGCTTAGTCGGAGGACAGGGTTTAATCGAGCTGTTTTTT. The complete variable domain, with remaining parts taken from reference TRBV7-8 and TRBJ2-2, reads GAGVSQSPRYKVAKRGQDVALRCDPISGHVSLFWYQQALGQGPEFLTYFQNEAQLDKSGLPSDRFFAERPEGSVSTLKIQRTQQEDSAVYLCASSLVGGQGLIELFFGEGSRLTVL.

J is TRBJ1-5 and V is TRBV6-1, with a tentative D call TRBD1 (5 bases). The CDR3 is 12 residues long. From germline, CDR1 is MNHNS and CDR2 SASEGT. V lost 3 bases and J lost 15, with 15 bases in between. CDR3 sequence: CASSEEWGGLHF. CDR3 in DNA: TGTGCCAGCAGTGAGGAATGGGGGGGTCTGCATTTT.

The V and J genes are TRBV14 and TRBJ2-1; 7 bases fit TRBD2. The CDR3 contains 17 residues. After removal of 4 bases from V and 4 bases from J, the junction contained 13 bases not matched to a gene. Germline CDR1 is SGHDN and CDR2 is FVKESK. This chain's CDR3 is CASSPLLASGIYNEQFF. Here the CDR3 DNA reads TGTGCCAGCAGCCCGTTACTGGCTAGCGGAATTTACAATGAGCAGTTCTTC.

Notes on this clone: Different DNA sequences within this sample yield the same CDR3. The rearrangement uses TRBV29-1 and TRBJ2-7; D remains ambiguous. The V end was cut by 4 bases, the J end by 1 base, with 5 bases between. The CDR3 length is 11 residues. CDR1 and CDR2 from the germline V gene are SQVTM and ANQGSEA. DNA of the CDR3: TGCAGCGTTGGTAGTTCCTACGAGCAGTACTTC. Protein product: CSVGSSYEQYF.

The genes are TRBV2 and TRBJ2-1; D not certain. CDR1 and CDR2 from the germline V gene are SNHLY and FYNNEI. Trimming cost V 2 bases and J 1 base, with 9 bases left between them. This CDR3 has 15 amino acids. The CDR3 protein is CASSERSRSYNEQFF. CDR3 nucleotide sequence: TGTGCCAGCAGTGAACGGTCTAGATCCTACAATGAGCAGTTCTTC.

The gene calls are TRBV6-5 and TRBJ1-2; possibly TRBD1 for D (5 bases). Germline-derived CDR1 and CDR2 are MNHEY and SVGAGI. Deletions cut 3 bases from V and 8 bases from J, with 19 bases between. The CDR3 covers 15 residues. CDR3: CASSYRVGGDRGYTF. The CDR3 DNA is TGTGCCAGCAGTTATCGGGTAGGAGGGGATAGAGGCTACACCTTC.

The CDR3, as DNA: TGTGCCAGCAGTGGCCACGTACTCAATGAGCAGTTCTTC. Residues: CASSGHVLNEQFF. The V gene is TRBV6-1, the J gene TRBJ2-1; no reliable D call. The germline V gene has CDR1 MNHNS and CDR2 SASEGT. This CDR3 region has 13 residues. V gave up 4 bases and J gave up 6 bases, with 10 bases separating them.